This T cell receptor beta chain appears in the sequencing data of a study of blood T cells in healthy people across ages. Together with a sample-barcoded 5' primer, a J-beta primer mix was included in a second PCR lasting about 7 to 11 cycles. Unique molecular identifiers of 12 random nucleotides labeled each cDNA. MiXCR, applied by TCRdb to the 5' RACE reads, yields one record per CDR3 protein. The data contain 650,000 to 1,000,000 distinct CDR3 sequences, roughly 40% of them singletons. This clonotype occurred a few times. This receptor was taken from a man between 18 and 29 years old in good health. Sequenced material: blood.

The CDR3 region is CASSLTRTPRGFNEQFF. CDR3 coding DNA: TGTGCCAGCAGTCTCACCAGGACTCCCAGGGGCTTCAATGAGCAGTTCTTC. V is TRBV6-1 and J is TRBJ2-1; possible D gene TRBD1, 6 bases. V was trimmed by 5 bases and J by 6 bases, leaving 23 bases between them. Germline CDR1 reads MNHNS; CDR2 reads SASEGT. This CDR3 comprises 17 residues.